This TCR beta chain was recorded in a study of T cells after posttransplantation cyclophosphamide. The CDR3 consists of 15 residues. In germline, CDR1 is MNHEY, CDR2 SVGAGI. J was trimmed by 5 bases and V by 4 bases; bases with no gene match: 10. Profiled with immunoSEQ multiplex PCR; TCRdb holds only in-frame clones, not every one. The sample shows approximately 30,000 clones, around 90% of them seen only once. The chain uses TRBV6-5 and TRBJ1-1; 7 bases align to TRBD1. Sequenced material: PBMCs. The TCR was taken from a woman aged 35 to 49 with a blood cancer, CMV-positive, and with a related stem cell donor. This CDR3 is CASSFAVAGGTEAFF. The CDR3 DNA is TGTGCCAGCAGTTTCGCCGTGGCAGGGGGGACTGAAGCTTTCTTT.